This T cell receptor (beta chain) was documented in a study of identifying expanded T cells in peripheral blood (dated by TCRdb to the late 2010s). In terms of the full investigation: Separate aliquots of the same genomic DNA pool were sequenced to produce technical replicates, and four replicates were compared in pairs. General study outcomes and caveats: The authors expected that over much longer intervals, such as months to years, biological variance in healthy repertoires might increase even further. In all healthy donors, the variance in clone template counts between samples taken two weeks apart rose significantly as total template count increased. Across all healthy-donor time intervals, the beta-binomial model significantly lowered both the number of clones called differentially abundant and the false-positive rate. Between technical replicates the binomial model flagged around 1.3 differentially abundant clones, whereas over about two weeks the binomial model flagged about 15 and over four weeks roughly 20.

No immune events such as infections were documented for the healthy donors during the collection period. To calibrate time-dependent variance in a beta-binomial model of T-cell clone differential abundance, blood repertoires from healthy donors were used as a training cohort. The training cohort was composed of around ten healthy donors, 3 female and 7 male. Donor ages ranged from 29 to 64 years, with an average of roughly 40 years. Obtained from a commercial supplier, whole blood was collected from each healthy donor at three time points set two weeks apart. For immunosequencing, genomic DNA was extracted from whole blood that had not been sorted. To note about this clone: The target of this receptor is not known. One junction end does not reproduce the germline sequence, and a read error may be involved.

TCRbeta CDR3 regions were profiled by bias-controlled multiplex PCR amplification of genomic DNA with the immunoSEQ Assay. On the study's bioinformatics: The absolute abundance of each unique TCRbeta CDR3 region was quantified after sequences were collapsed and filtered. Differential abundance was assessed using a binomial (Fisher-equivalent) model and a beta-binomial model in which time-dependent variance fitted from healthy donors was added. Clones with fewer than 5 combined templates were removed, and differential abundance was called for clones with a Benjamini-Hochberg FDR below 0.01. Beta-binomial variance was modeled as a function of total template count across the two samples using the form v = (b*log(k)+a)^2. In its TCRdb copy, this immuneACCESS table keeps in-frame sequences only and misses some clones. Where compared with another copy, unresolved V genes explain less than half of these, and the others have no known cause. V and J calls and clone size are given by that table; D and trimming were obtained from the DNA. The sample includes 80,000 to 90,000 clones, with approximately 83% observed a single time. The biggest ten clones account for 4.5% to 7% of the sample.

From the cysteine through the phenylalanine, the CDR3 covers 15 amino acids. Just CDR3 DNA is preserved here, 45 bases in frame from base 1. The germline V gene gives CDR1 as SGHRS and CDR2 as YFSETQ. This receptor chain uses TRBV5-1 and TRBJ2-5, with the D call tentatively TRBD1 or TRBD2, each fitting 7 bases. The receptor was derived from a person aged 18 to 70 in good health. Sequencing input: blood. The CDR3 loop reads CASSLPGRGQETRYF. The DNA sequence is given as TGCGCCAGCAGCTTGCCGGGGAGGGGGCAAGAGACCCGGTACTTC.